The 10 T cell receptor beta chains given below trace back to one sample, sequenced in a study of T cell responses to AZD1222 COVID-19 vaccine (dated by TCRdb to the early 2020s). Interpreted using the paper, the time point label stands for: baseline before first vaccination. Library preparation was by the immunoSEQ multiplex PCR assay. This immuneACCESS table, as held by TCRdb, lists in-frame sequences with V and J called but not all clones. Of the missing ones, under half trace to an unresolved V gene in checked studies; the others have no known cause. This sample has about 110,000 clones in its table, and about 89% of those were observed once. Clones ranked in the top ten supply less than 8.5% of the sample. The sequencing used peripheral blood, collected on day 0 of AZD1222 vaccination. These TCRs come from an adult in good health.

The rearrangement links TRBV4-1 to TRBJ1-2, with D possibly matching TRBD1 (6 bases). The V end lost 3 bases, the J end lost 10 bases, and 21 bases lay between the germline ends. Germline CDR1 MGHRA, CDR2 YSYEKL. The CDR3 is made up of 15 amino acids. The CDR3 bases are TGCGCCAGCAGCCAGCCTATCAGGGACATTCCGGACTACACCTTC. It encodes CASSQPIRDIPDYTF.

This clone was seen just once. V usage is TRBV30 and J usage is TRBJ1-1; D not certain. Germline V CDR1 and CDR2: GTSNPN, SVGIG (reference sequence). The CDR3 is 13 amino acids. V lost 3 bases and J 4 bases, leaving 12 bases between the germline ends. The CDR3 region is CAWRGLEGTEAFF. CDR3 nucleotide sequence: TGTGCCTGGAGAGGCCTGGAGGGCACTGAAGCTTTCTTT.

V is TRBV14 and J is TRBJ1-6; D is ambiguous. The CDR3 spans 13 residues. CDR1 and CDR2 (germline): SGHDN, FVKESK. V lost 2 bases, J lost 7 bases, and 6 bases lay in between. In nucleotides, the CDR3 is TGTGCCAGCAGCCAAACGGGGAATTCACCCCTCCACTTT. Translated, it gives CASSQTGNSPLHF.

The chain joins TRBV7-2 to TRBJ2-3; 16 bases map to TRBD2. This CDR3 contains 16 residues. The trim removed 4 bases at V and 6 bases at J, leaving 4 bases unmatched. Germline V gives CDR1 SGHTA, CDR2 FQGNSA. The DNA for the CDR3 is TGTGCCAGCAGCTGGGGACTAGCGGGGGGGCCGGATACGCAGTATTTT. It translates to CASSWGLAGGPDTQYF.

The chain employs TRBV7-9 and TRBJ2-3; D gene unclear. Germline CDR1 SEHNR, CDR2 FQNEAQ (reference sequence). This CDR3 region has 16 residues. V was shortened by 0 bases and J by 3 bases, with 13 bases between the two germline ends. CDR3 DNA sequence: TGTGCCAGCAGCTTAGCGCAGGCAGCTGAGACAGATACGCAGTATTTT. As protein: CASSLAQAAETDTQYF. Drawing the rest from reference TRBV7-9 and TRBJ2-3, the complete variable domain is DTGVSQNPRHKITKRGQNVTFRCDPISEHNRLYWYRQTLGQGPEFLTYFQNEAQLEKSRLLSDRFSAERPKGSFSTLEIQRTEQGDSAMYLCASSLAQAAETDTQYFGPGTRLTVL.

The table lists this clone with a few counts. The chain has TRBV6-7 and TRBJ1-1; D not resolved. TRBV6-7 is an open reading frame, and its role is uncertain. This CDR3 region has 11 residues. The V and J ends lost 10 bases and 6 bases respectively, with 12 bases between them. CDR3 amino acids: CATLEAAEAFF. The CDR3 DNA is TGTGCCACTCTAGAGGCGGCTGAAGCTTTCTTT.

V is TRBV11-2 and J is TRBJ1-1, with D possibly being TRBD1 (5 bases). The CDR3 runs 13 residues. Trimming took off 2 bases at V and 6 bases at J, with 10 bases between the two ends. Germline V gene sequence: CDR1 SGHAT, CDR2 FQNNGV. The CDR3 loop reads CASSLRQQSEAFF. Written as DNA, the CDR3 is TGTGCCAGCAGCTTAAGACAGCAATCTGAAGCTTTCTTT.

V gene TRBV19 combines with J gene TRBJ1-1; D remains ambiguous. The CDR3 is 13 amino acids. Germline assignment: CDR1 LNHDA and CDR2 SQIVND (reference sequence). The germline V and J ends were trimmed by 10 bases and 5 bases, with 17 bases remaining between them. The chain's CDR3 is CATKPLLRTEAFF. CDR3 nucleotide sequence: TGTGCCACTAAACCACTCCTCCGGACTGAAGCTTTCTTT.

The chain joins TRBV6-4 to TRBJ2-1, with 14 bases aligning to TRBD2. The germline CDR1 and CDR2 sequences are MRHNA and SNTAGT. V shed 3 bases and J 5 bases; nucleotides not matched to a gene: 0. CDR3 size: 15 residues. The CDR3 DNA follows: TGTGCCAGCAGTGAGGGACTAGCGGGGGACAATGAGCAGTTCTTC. This sequence encodes CASSEGLAGDNEQFF.

The CDR3 spells CASMALAAGNTIYF. Written as DNA, the CDR3 is TGTGCCAGCATGGCGCTCGCTGCAGGAAACACCATATATTTT. J is TRBJ1-3 and V is TRBV2; D not resolved. The CDR3 covers 14 residues. Germline CDR1 is SNHLY and CDR2 is FYNNEI. V was cut by 7 bases and J by 4 bases, with 14 bases left in between.